This T cell receptor beta chain was found in a study of tumor-infiltrating lymphocytes in primary liver carcinoma. Germline DNA was also extracted, while the blood RNA originated from unsorted whole blood. The study's findings and limits: Overlap between tumor regions exceeded overlap of tumor with adjacent tissue or blood.

The germline CDR1 and CDR2 sequences are SQVTM and ANQGSEA. This CDR3 contains 19 residues. Researchers generated TCR beta cDNA from roughly 500 ng of total RNA, relying on a constant-region primer. Employing slightly modified ARM-PCR, three nested multiplex PCR rounds were run, and these gave rise to the TCR beta libraries. TRBV1-TRBV30 forward primers and a C-beta reverse primer were used in the first two PCR rounds, which each ran for 9 to 10 cycles. One entry per CDR3 protein results from TCRdb running MiXCR on the multiplex PCR reads. The repertoire consists of hundreds of thousands of distinct CDR3 sequences, with 45% to 70% occurring once and the leading ten covering about a sixth. As to this clonotype: As yet, its antigen is unknown. This may arise from a read error, as a much more abundant clone is one base away.

The specimen sequenced was peripheral blood. This sequence originates from a young woman with primary liver carcinoma and hepatitis B virus infection. V gene TRBV29-1 combines with J gene TRBJ1-4; 11 positions agree with TRBD1. Here the CDR3 reads CNVALTGTGGRTFYEKLFF. In DNA form, the CDR3 reads TGCAACGTTGCCTTAACCGGGACAGGGGGGCGTACCTTCTATGAAAAACTGTTTTTT.